The next 2 T cell receptor beta chains were all read from a single sample in a study of memory CD8 T cells in hepatitis C reinfection. Time point specified: late/post reinfection, 12 to 24 weeks after detection. TCR sequencing was done directly ex vivo on sorted cells, without expansion in vitro. TCRdb's copy holds only in-frame clones and misses some; the assay was immunoSEQ multiplex PCR. This table holds approximately 49,000 clones, approximately 89% found once. What was sequenced was naive CD8+ T cells sorted from blood. The source is a man aged 18 to 30 with hepatitis C virus infection.

This chain joins TRBV5-1 and TRBJ1-3, with 7 bases fitting TRBD1. V lost 2 bases to trimming and J lost 0 bases; unmatched junction nucleotides: 11. This CDR3 has 18 residues. Per germline, CDR1 SGHRS and CDR2 YFSETQ. The CDR3 region has the DNA TGCGCCAGCAGCTTCTTATCATTACAGGGGAGCTCTGGAAACACCATATATTTT. It codes for CASSFLSLQGSSGNTIYF.

In its sample, this clone was seen once. V gene TRBV28 combines with J gene TRBJ2-7; 11 bases agree with TRBD2. CDR1 MDHEN and CDR2 SYDVKM come from the germline V gene. The CDR3 has 14 residues. The J segment lost 4 bases and the V segment lost 5 bases, leaving 4 bases of the junction unmatched. The CDR3 coding sequence is TGTGCCAGCAGTCTCCTAGCGGGAGGTTACGAGCAGTACTTC. This translates into CASSLLAGGYEQYF.